This T cell receptor (beta chain) was observed in a study of blood T cells in healthy people across ages. Broader study findings: As naive T cell percentage varied, TCR beta diversity correlated strongly with it.

Comment on this clonotype: Antigen: not known.

PCR was performed a second time for 7 to 11 cycles using a sample-barcoded 5' primer and a J-beta primer mix. MiXCR, applied by TCRdb to the 5' RACE reads, yields one record per CDR3 protein. In the table there are over 1,500,000 distinct CDR3 sequences, 49% of which are singletons. Sequencing was done on a sample of blood. This sequence was found in a woman between 35 and 50 years old in good health.

The CDR3 coding sequence is TGCGCCAGCAGCTCCCCCGGTCTAGGGTACAATGAGCAGTTCTTC. Protein sequence: CASSSPGLGYNEQFF. The chain carries TRBV5-1 and TRBJ2-1; D not certain. Germline V gene sequence: CDR1 SGHRS, CDR2 YFSETQ. V lost 3 bases and J lost 4, with 14 bases in between. The CDR3 is 15 residues long.